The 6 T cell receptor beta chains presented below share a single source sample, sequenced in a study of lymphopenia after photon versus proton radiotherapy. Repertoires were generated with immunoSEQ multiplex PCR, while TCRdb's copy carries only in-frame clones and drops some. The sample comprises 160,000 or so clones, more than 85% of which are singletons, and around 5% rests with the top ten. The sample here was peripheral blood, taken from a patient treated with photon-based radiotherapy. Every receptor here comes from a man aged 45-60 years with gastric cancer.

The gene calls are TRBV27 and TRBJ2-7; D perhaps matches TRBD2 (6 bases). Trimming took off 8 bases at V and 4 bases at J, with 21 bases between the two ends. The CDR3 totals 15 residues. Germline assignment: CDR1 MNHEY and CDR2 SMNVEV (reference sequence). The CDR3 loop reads CASLARRGRVYEQYF. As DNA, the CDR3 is TGTGCCAGCCTCGCGAGGCGGGGCAGGGTGTACGAGCAGTACTTC.

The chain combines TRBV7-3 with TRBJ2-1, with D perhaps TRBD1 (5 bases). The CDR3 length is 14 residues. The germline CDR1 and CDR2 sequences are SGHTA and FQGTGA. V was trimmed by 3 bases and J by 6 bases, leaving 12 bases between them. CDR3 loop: CASSFPGSSNEQFF. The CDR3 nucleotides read TGTGCCAGCAGCTTCCCAGGGTCCAGCAATGAGCAGTTCTTC. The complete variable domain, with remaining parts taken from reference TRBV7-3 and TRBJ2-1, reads GAGVSQTPSNKVTEKGKYVELRCDPISGHTALYWYRQSLGQGPEFLIYFQGTGAADDSGLPNDRFFAVRPEGSVSTLKIQRTERGDSAVYLCASSFPGSSNEQFFGPGTRLTVL.

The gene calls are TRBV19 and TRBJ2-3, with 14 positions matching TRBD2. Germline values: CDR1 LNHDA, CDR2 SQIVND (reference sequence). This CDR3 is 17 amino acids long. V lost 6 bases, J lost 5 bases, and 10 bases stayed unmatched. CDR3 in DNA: TGTGCCAGTAGGCCCCAGACTAGCGGGAGGGCCGAAGATACGCAGTATTTT. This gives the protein CASRPQTSGRAEDTQYF.

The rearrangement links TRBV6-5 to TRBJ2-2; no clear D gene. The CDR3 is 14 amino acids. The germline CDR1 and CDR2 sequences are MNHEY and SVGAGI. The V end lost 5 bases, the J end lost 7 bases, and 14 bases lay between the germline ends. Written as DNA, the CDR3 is TGTGCCAGCAGTATGGACGGATGGGGCGGGGAGCTGTTTTTT. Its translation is CASSMDGWGGELFF.

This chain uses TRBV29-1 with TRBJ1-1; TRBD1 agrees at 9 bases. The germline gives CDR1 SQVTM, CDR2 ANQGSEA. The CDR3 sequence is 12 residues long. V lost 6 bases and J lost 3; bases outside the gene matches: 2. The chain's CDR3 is CSVGQGDTEAFF. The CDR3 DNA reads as TGCAGCGTGGGACAGGGTGACACTGAAGCTTTCTTT.

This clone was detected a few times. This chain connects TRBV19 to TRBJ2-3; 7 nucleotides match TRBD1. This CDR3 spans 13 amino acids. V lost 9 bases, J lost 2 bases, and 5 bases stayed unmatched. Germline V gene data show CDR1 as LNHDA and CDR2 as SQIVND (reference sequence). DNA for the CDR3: TGTGCCAGCCGGGACAGTCCCACAGATACGCAGTATTTT. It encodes CASRDSPTDTQYF.